This entry is about one TCR beta chain. From the RT-PCR reads, TCRdb called clonotypes with MiXCR, one entry per CDR3 protein. The profile shows about 700,000 distinct CDR3 sequences, 12% to 15% of them singletons. The CDR3 loop spans 15 amino acids. Germline V gives CDR1 DFQATT, CDR2 SNEGSKA (reference sequence). J gave up 5 bases and V 5 bases, and 10 bases lay outside the gene matches. What was sequenced was memory CD4+ T cells from blood. The chain is built from TRBV20-1 and TRBJ2-1; 9 bases fit TRBD2. This TCR came from a female donor in good health, serving as a healthy control. CDR3 sequence: CSAGVRLAGNNEQFF. CDR3 nucleotides: TGCAGTGCTGGGGTAAGGCTAGCGGGAAACAATGAGCAGTTCTTC.